This T cell receptor beta chain was obtained from a study of cytomegalovirus exposure and HLA in healthy donors. General study findings and limits: An analysis was carried out later, and it reportedly showed fewer N-insertions in an Asian-associated ancestry cluster than the roughly 670-donor mean.

Deletions cut 5 bases from V and 5 bases from J, with 15 bases between. CDR1 and CDR2 from the germline V gene are SGHAT and FQNNGV. This CDR3 has 14 amino acids. A remark on this clone: The antigen is undetermined.

The study ran its PCR with 60 Vbeta and 13 Jbeta primers. The repertoire was sequenced with immunoSEQ multiplex PCR; TCRdb's copy has only in-frame clones and lacks some. The data show over 150,000 clones, about two thirds seen once. Sequencing used PBMCs. The rearrangement joins TRBV11-2 to TRBJ1-1; D not certain. This TCR came from a woman aged 25 to 39 in good health and CMV-seronegative. The CDR3, as DNA: TGTGCCAGCAGCCCCCGACAAGGGAGGACTGAAGCTTTCTTT. This gives the protein CASSPRQGRTEAFF.